This is a list of T cell receptor beta chains from one sample in a study of T cell changes during pregnancy in multiple sclerosis. Libraries were prepared by immunoSEQ multiplex PCR; TCRdb keeps only in-frame clonotypes and omits some of them. The sample lists nearly 110,000 clones; 85% to 95% were seen once. The sample in question was peripheral blood, obtained after pregnancy. The receptors originated from a female donor with multiple sclerosis, enrolled in a pregnancy study. Each CDR3 is given with its conserved first and last residue. Fields, in order: V gene, D gene, J gene, CDR3 protein, CDR3 DNA. The D gene is left open where the match is weak.

TRBV5-1	TRBD1	TRBJ2-7	CASSLMDRSSYEQYF	TGCGCCAGCAGCTTGATGGACAGGAGCTCCTACGAGCAGTACTTC
TRBV2	TRBD1	TRBJ2-3	CASRDRAAPDTQYF	TGTGCCAGCCGAGACAGGGCGGCTCCAGATACGCAGTATTTT
TRBV7-9	-	TRBJ1-3	CASQVSGGYSGNTIYF	TGTGCCAGCCAAGTTTCGGGGGGTTACTCTGGAAACACCATATATTTT
TRBV7-6	TRBD1	TRBJ1-6	CASRPSDRGNSPLHF	TGTGCCAGCAGACCCTCGGACAGGGGTAATTCACCCCTCCACTTT
TRBV21-1	-	TRBJ2-3	CASSAHPSHSGRSDTQYF	TGTGCCAGCAGCGCCCACCCCTCTCATAGCGGGAGGTCCGATACGCAGTATTTT
TRBV16	-	TRBJ1-1	CASSPSFGGRTEAFF	TGTGCCAGCAGCCCTTCCTTCGGGGGGCGGACTGAAGCTTTCTTT
TRBV27	-	TRBJ2-7	CASRYPGHPPYEQYF	TGTGCCAGCAGGTACCCGGGACACCCCCCCTACGAGCAGTACTTC
TRBV28	TRBD1	TRBJ1-4	CASRPPPGQANEKLFF	TGTGCCAGCAGACCTCCACCGGGACAGGCAAATGAAAAACTGTTTTTT
TRBV28	-	TRBJ1-1	CASSFWQGGPEAFF	TGTGCCAGCAGTTTTTGGCAGGGTGGCCCTGAAGCTTTCTTT
TRBV27	TRBD2	TRBJ2-1	CASSRDSGRVSEQFF	TGTGCCAGCAGTAGAGATAGCGGGAGGGTCAGCGAGCAGTTCTTC
TRBV21-1	-	TRBJ1-2	CASSFYPQGACYGYTF	TGTGCCAGCAGCTTTTACCCCCAAGGGGCGTGCTATGGCTACACCTTC
TRBV6-1	-	TRBJ1-5	CASRAPNQPQHF	TGTGCCAGCAGGGCTCCCAATCAGCCCCAGCATTTT
TRBV18	-	TRBJ1-3	CASSPPSVTGNTIYF	TGTGCCAGCTCACCACCCTCAGTTACTGGAAACACCATATATTTT
TRBV30	TRBD1	TRBJ1-2	CAWRPGQFNYGYTF	TGTGCCTGGCGACCGGGACAGTTTAACTATGGCTACACCTTC
TRBV7-2	TRBD2	TRBJ2-7	CASSLVGSSGRREQYF	TGTGCCAGCAGCTTAGTCGGGTCTAGCGGGAGGAGGGAGCAGTACTTC
TRBV2	-	TRBJ1-1	CATTEQGNTEAFF	TGTGCCACCACGGAACAGGGGAACACTGAAGCTTTCTTT